Listed here are 15 T cell receptor beta chains from one sample, sequenced in a study of OX40 agonist ivuxolimab in advanced cancers. Profiled with immunoSEQ multiplex PCR; TCRdb holds only in-frame clones, not every one. The sample has around 48,000 clones, roughly three quarters seen once. Here the sequenced sample was CD4+ or CD8+ T cells sorted from blood, taken in a trial of the OX40 agonist ivuxolimab. Every receptor here comes from an adult with an advanced solid tumor such as melanoma, head and neck, liver or kidney cancer.

The chain couples TRBV9 to TRBJ2-2; 13 bases match TRBD2. J lost 8 bases, V lost 4 bases, and 5 bases had no gene match. In germline, CDR1 is SGDLS, CDR2 YYNGEE. This CDR3 is 15 amino acids long. The CDR3 nucleotides read TGTGCCAGCAGCTCCTGGACTAGCGGGAGTGGGGAGCTGTTTTTT. Protein product: CASSSWTSGSGELFF. The variable domain in full, completed from reference TRBV9 and TRBJ2-2, reads DSGVTQTPKHLITATGQRVTLRCSPRSGDLSVYWYQQSLDQGLQFLIQYYNGEERAKGNILERFSAQQFPDLHSELNLSSLELGDSALYFCASSSWTSGSGELFFGEGSRLTVL.

This chain uses TRBV4-2 with TRBJ2-7; 7 bases align to TRBD1. The CDR3 has 15 amino acids. V lost 5 bases, J lost 1 base, and 8 bases stayed unmatched. Germline assignment: CDR1 LGHNA and CDR2 YNFKEQ. The CDR3 DNA sequence: TGTGCCAGCAGCTCTTGGACAGGTGGTTCCTACGAGCAGTACTTC. It encodes CASSSWTGGSYEQYF.

The V and J genes are TRBV28 and TRBJ2-1; D gene uncertain. The V gene's germline CDR1 is MDHEN and CDR2 SYDVKM. Trimming shortened V by 1 base and J by 9 bases, and 25 bases separated the two germline ends. The CDR3 is 18 residues long. The CDR3 DNA is TGTGCCAGCAGTTTATCCTCAAGACCGGTAACTTACAATTCTGAGCAGTTCTTC. Amino acid sequence: CASSLSSRPVTYNSEQFF.

The chain joins TRBV27 to TRBJ2-1; D is unresolved. The length of the CDR3 is 11 residues. Per the germline V gene, CDR1 is MNHEY and CDR2 is SMNVEV (reference sequence). Trimming removed 3 bases at V and 3 bases at J, with 0 bases between. Here the CDR3 reads CASSFYNEQFF. DNA of the CDR3: TGTGCCAGCAGTTTCTACAATGAGCAGTTCTTC.

This clone was detected once. The chain recombines TRBV27 with TRBJ2-1; D not certain. CDR3 length equals 14 residues. Germline V gene sequence: CDR1 MNHEY, CDR2 SMNVEV (reference sequence). V lost 7 bases and J 0 bases, leaving 10 bases between the germline ends. The CDR3: CASTDGSSYNEQFF. Written as DNA, the CDR3 is TGTGCCAGCACCGACGGTAGCTCCTACAATGAGCAGTTCTTC.

This clone was counted between two and nine times. The rearrangement uses TRBV5-1 and TRBJ2-1; 7 bases align to TRBD1. This CDR3 comprises 15 residues. The germline CDR1 and CDR2 sequences are SGHRS and YFSETQ. V trimming: 2 bases; J trimming: 3 bases; junction bases outside the gene matches: 5. CDR3 in amino acids: CASSLGTEFYNEQFF. CDR3 bases: TGCGCCAGCAGCTTAGGGACAGAATTCTACAATGAGCAGTTCTTC.

This chain uses TRBV7-3 with TRBJ2-1; no reliable D call. Trimming stripped 6 bases from V and 12 bases from J, with 18 bases between. The CDR3 runs 13 residues. The germline V gene has CDR1 SGHTA and CDR2 FQGTGA. The CDR3 nucleotides read TGTGCCAGCAGTCCCAGCAGTAGCTATGGGCAGTTCTTC. Amino acid sequence: CASSPSSSYGQFF.

The chain combines TRBV5-8 with TRBJ2-5, with D possibly matching TRBD2 (5 bases). CDR1 SGHTS and CDR2 YDEGEE come from the germline V gene. V gave up 3 bases and J gave up 7 bases, with 13 bases separating them. This CDR3 spans 13 amino acids. As DNA, the CDR3 is TGTGCCAGCAGCTCCGGACCAGGAGGGACCCAGTACTTC. Its translation: CASSSGPGGTQYF.

This rearrangement joins TRBV6-6 to TRBJ2-5; D is unresolved. This CDR3 has 13 residues. CDR1 is MNHNY and CDR2 is SVGAGI in the germline V gene (reference sequence). Trimming took off 0 bases at V and 7 bases at J, with 9 bases between the two ends. Here the CDR3 reads CASSYSDARTQYF. For the CDR3, the DNA is TGTGCCAGCAGTTACTCGGACGCCCGGACCCAGTACTTC.

This rearrangement joins TRBV19 to TRBJ2-6; no firm D call. This CDR3 has 15 amino acids. Trimming left V 2 bases short and J 0 bases short, with 5 bases between. Looked up from germline, CDR1 is LNHDA and CDR2 is SQIVND (reference sequence). This CDR3 reads CASSISPSGANVLTF. The CDR3 coding sequence is TGTGCCAGTAGTATATCCCCCTCTGGGGCCAACGTCCTGACTTTC.

The chain links TRBV7-9 to TRBJ2-7; 13 nucleotides match TRBD2. With 5 bases clipped from V and 6 bases from J, the junction kept 7 bases outside the gene matches. Germline CDR1 SEHNR, CDR2 FQNEAQ (reference sequence). This CDR3 spans 15 amino acids. As DNA, the CDR3 is TGTGCCAGCAGCACCGGGACTAGCGGGACTCGCGAGCAGTACTTC. Protein product: CASSTGTSGTREQYF.

This clone was found once. The V and J genes are TRBV11-3 and TRBJ1-1, with TRBD1 as a possible D gene (5 bases). This CDR3 is built from 14 residues. V lost 4 bases to trimming and J lost 1 base, with 10 bases between them. Germline-derived CDR1 and CDR2 are SGHNT and YENEEA. The chain's CDR3 is CASSYGGRNTEAFF. In nucleotides, the CDR3 is TGTGCCAGCAGCTACGGGGGGAGGAACACTGAAGCTTTCTTT.

The CDR3 sequence: CASSEKGSETQYF. DNA for the CDR3: TGCGCCAGCAGTGAGAAGGGGTCAGAGACCCAGTACTTC. V usage is TRBV10-2 and J usage is TRBJ2-5; possible D gene TRBD1, 5 bases. Germline-derived CDR1 and CDR2 are WSHSY and SAAADI. The length of the CDR3 is 13 residues. Trimming removed 2 bases at V and 4 bases at J, with 8 bases between.

The genes are TRBV12-2 and TRBJ1-2. TRBV12-2 is designated a pseudogene. The CDR3 sequence is 12 residues long. CDR3 DNA: TGTGCAAGTCGCTTCTGTCAAGGGGGCTACACCTTC. This translates into CASRFCQGGYTF.

The chain employs TRBV6-4 and TRBJ1-4; possibly TRBD1 for D (5 bases). V was trimmed by 0 bases and J by 7 bases, leaving 27 bases between them. The length of the CDR3 is 20 residues. The germline V gene has CDR1 MRHNA and CDR2 SNTAGT. The CDR3 loop reads CASSDSGKGSKWPTIEKLFF. CDR3 sequence (DNA): TGTGCCAGCAGTGACTCGGGTAAGGGGAGTAAGTGGCCAACAATTGAAAAACTGTTTTTT.